The 31 T cell receptor beta chains given below trace back to one sample, sequenced in a study of T cells expressing NK-cell markers. TCRdb re-called the 5' RACE reads; every CDR3 protein appears as one record, without DNA. This sample's table reports more than 400,000 distinct CDR3 sequences. The material sequenced was blood T cells: a sorted CD56 or NKG2C T cell subset, CD4+ or CD8+ T cells, or bulk PBMC T cells (not recorded which). The receptors were sampled from a woman between 18 and 70 years old in good health.

The rearrangement joins TRBV6-1 to TRBJ1-2. Germline lookup yields CDR1 MNHNS and CDR2 SASEGT. The length of the CDR3 is 13 residues. CDR3: CATSRSTNYGYTF.

This chain joins TRBV12-3 or TRBV12-4 and TRBJ1-5. The CDR3 length is 15 residues. The CDR3 here is CASSPAGGSNQPQHF.

The chain combines TRBV6-2 or TRBV6-3 with TRBJ2-3; TCRdb calls TRBD2, which cannot be checked without DNA. The CDR3 has 16 amino acids. Germline CDR1 reads MNHEY; CDR2 reads SVGEGT. CDR3 in amino acids: CASRDPGLTYTDTQYF.

The V gene is TRBV11-2, the J gene TRBJ2-2; TCRdb gives TRBD2 as the D gene, but with no DNA this cannot be confirmed. Germline lookup yields CDR1 SGHAT and CDR2 FQNNGV. This CDR3 has 16 residues. The CDR3 region is CASTKYGGPTGGELFF.

This chain links TRBV11-2 with TRBJ2-3; lacking DNA, the TRBD2 call made by TCRdb goes unchecked. CDR1 SGHAT and CDR2 FQNNGV come from the germline V gene. The CDR3 extends over 19 amino acids. CDR3 loop: CASSVPLGTSGGIFDTQYF.

V gene TRBV5-1 combines with J gene TRBJ2-1; the D gene TCRdb calls, TRBD1, cannot be checked with no DNA. In germline, CDR1 is SGHRS, CDR2 YFSETQ. This CDR3 is built from 16 residues. CDR3 residues: CASSLDSGRVSNEQFF.

V is TRBV3-1 and J is TRBJ1-6. Looked up from germline, CDR1 is LGHDT and CDR2 is YNNKEL (reference sequence). The CDR3 contains 13 residues. This CDR3 reads CASSLEKGSPLHF. Looking up the rest from reference TRBV3-1 and TRBJ1-6 gives the full variable domain: DTAVSQTPKYLVTQMGNDKSIKCEQNLGHDTMYWYKQDSKKFLKIMFSYNNKELIINETVPNRFSPKSPDKAHLNLHINSLELGDSAVYFCASSLEKGSPLHFGNGTRLTVT.

The chain uses TRBV4-3 and TRBJ2-7. The CDR3 has 13 amino acids. CDR1 and CDR2 (germline): LGHNA, YSLEER. This chain's CDR3 is CASSQALGSEQYF.

The CDR3 is CASGPGGGNEKLFF. The chain carries TRBV4-1 and TRBJ1-4. CDR1 and CDR2 (germline): MGHRA, YSYEKL. This CDR3 is 14 amino acids long.

CDR3 sequence: CASSPPSGKTQYF. This chain connects TRBV18 to TRBJ2-5; TCRdb lists TRBD2, though no DNA is available to test this call. CDR1 KGHSH and CDR2 LQKENI come from the germline V gene. The CDR3 spans 13 residues.

J is TRBJ2-2 and V is TRBV30; TCRdb proposes TRBD1, but this gene call is untestable without DNA. Germline V gives CDR1 GTSNPN, CDR2 SVGIG (reference sequence). The CDR3 spans 16 residues. Here the CDR3 reads CAWSPHPGQGAGELFF.

The rearrangement joins TRBV6-5 to TRBJ1-6; the D call from TCRdb, TRBD1, cannot be confirmed without DNA. The CDR3 consists of 18 residues. The germline V gene has CDR1 MNHEY and CDR2 SVGAGI. The CDR3 spells CASSLRQVLSSYNSPLHF.

The chain joins TRBV2 to TRBJ2-5; the D gene TCRdb calls, TRBD1, cannot be checked with no DNA. Germline values: CDR1 SNHLY, CDR2 FYNNEI. The CDR3 contains 15 residues. The CDR3 reads CASSGPGGSKETQYF.

V usage is TRBV12-3 or TRBV12-4 and J usage is TRBJ1-6. The CDR3 extends over 13 amino acids. The CDR3 sequence is CASSLGRNSPLHF.

The rearrangement joins TRBV28 to TRBJ2-7; the D gene TCRdb calls, TRBD1, cannot be checked with no DNA. Germline V CDR1 and CDR2: MDHEN, SYDVKM. The CDR3 is 15 residues long. CDR3: CASSFLGGRAYEQYF.

The rearrangement joins TRBV11-3 to TRBJ2-1. This CDR3 contains 13 residues. The germline CDR1 and CDR2 sequences are SGHNT and YENEEA. The CDR3 is CASSLNSANEQFF.

The V call is TRBV20-1, the J call TRBJ2-5; TCRdb gives TRBD2 as the D gene, but with no DNA this cannot be confirmed. CDR1 and CDR2 from the germline V gene are DFQATT and SNEGSKA (reference sequence). This CDR3 comprises 17 residues. The CDR3 spells CSARDLEGGRTKRTQYF.

This chain links TRBV7-3 with TRBJ1-1; there is no DNA to check the TCRdb D call of TRBD1. Germline values: CDR1 SGHTA, CDR2 FQGTGA. There are 12 residues in the CDR3. This chain's CDR3 is CASSSSRGEAFF.

The rearrangement links TRBV5-1 to TRBJ2-3. CDR1 is SGHRS, CDR2 YFSETQ, per germline. This CDR3 contains 15 residues. The CDR3: CASSLDRAVTDTQYF. Full variable domain (outside the CDR3, taken from reference TRBV5-1 and TRBJ2-3): KAGVTQTPRYLIKTRGQQVTLSCSPISGHRSVSWYQQTPGQGLQFLFEYFSETQRNKGNFPGRFSGRQFSNSRSEMNVSTLELGDSALYLCASSLDRAVTDTQYFGPGTRLTVL.

This sequence joins TRBV12-3 or TRBV12-4 and TRBJ1-2; TCRdb outputs TRBD1, but without DNA this stays unchecked. The CDR3 loop spans 14 amino acids. CDR3 in amino acids: CASSRTGVGYGYTF.

The rearrangement joins TRBV27 to TRBJ2-1; as DNA is missing, the TRBD2 call by TCRdb cannot be tested. Germline CDR1 and CDR2: MNHEY and SMNVEV (reference sequence). CDR3 length equals 15 residues. CDR3 residues: CASSSGSSSYNEQFF.

The chain is built from TRBV7-8 and TRBJ1-4. The CDR3 contains 14 residues. CDR1 and CDR2 from the germline V gene are SGHVS and FQNEAQ. The CDR3 sequence: CASSLPTTNEKLFF.

The chain employs TRBV7-3 and TRBJ2-3; as DNA is missing, the TRBD1 call by TCRdb cannot be tested. This CDR3 comprises 17 residues. From germline, CDR1 is SGHTA and CDR2 FQGTGA. CDR3 sequence reads: CASSEGQGSPGTDTQYF.

This chain connects TRBV5-1 to TRBJ1-4; TCRdb's D call, TRBD1, is unchecked because there is no DNA. CDR1 is SGHRS and CDR2 is YFSETQ in the germline V gene. This CDR3 comprises 14 residues. This CDR3 reads CASSWGDKDEKLFF. Full variable domain (outside the CDR3, taken from reference TRBV5-1 and TRBJ1-4): KAGVTQTPRYLIKTRGQQVTLSCSPISGHRSVSWYQQTPGQGLQFLFEYFSETQRNKGNFPGRFSGRQFSNSRSEMNVSTLELGDSALYLCASSWGDKDEKLFFGSGTQLSVL.

The gene calls are TRBV30 and TRBJ2-2; without DNA, the TCRdb call of TRBD1 cannot be checked. The CDR3 loop spans 13 amino acids. Germline assignment: CDR1 GTSNPN and CDR2 SVGIG (reference sequence). The CDR3 reads CAWTGTNTGELFF.

The gene calls are TRBV6-1 and TRBJ2-1; TCRdb reports TRBD2, a call that lacks DNA to check it against. The CDR3 has 15 amino acids. CDR1 and CDR2 (germline): MNHNS, SASEGT. CDR3 in amino acids: CASSDQRGGQNEQFF.

This CDR3 is CASSPVFGGLAKNIQYF. This chain uses TRBV18 with TRBJ2-4; TCRdb selects TRBD1, and the lack of DNA leaves this call unchecked. The CDR3 runs to 17 residues. Germline lookup yields CDR1 KGHSH and CDR2 LQKENI.

This chain connects TRBV13 to TRBJ2-3; the TCRdb D gene call, TRBD1, has no DNA to confirm it. The CDR3 is 15 amino acids. The germline gives CDR1 PRHDT, CDR2 FYEKMQ (reference sequence). CDR3 sequence: CASSLPGAYSDTQYF.

V and J are TRBV20-1 and TRBJ1-5; the D call from TCRdb, TRBD1, cannot be confirmed without DNA. The CDR3 consists of 16 residues. CDR1 is DFQATT and CDR2 is SNEGSKA in the germline V gene (reference sequence). The CDR3 here is CSATPTGGGFNQPQHF.

The chain carries TRBV12-3 or TRBV12-4 and TRBJ1-2. The CDR3 runs 12 residues. The CDR3 loop reads CASSFSGYGYTF.

The rearrangement links TRBV24-1 to TRBJ2-1; TCRdb's D call, TRBD2, is unchecked because there is no DNA. This CDR3 has 15 amino acids. Germline V gene data show CDR1 as KGHDR and CDR2 as SFDVKD. CDR3 protein: CATSDFSGAYNEQFF.